This paragraph reports one T cell receptor (beta chain). As yet, its antigen is unknown. Donors in the study were healthy people who gave bone marrow. A multiplex PCR was run with 60 Vbeta primers and 13 Jbeta primers. Per the original data handling: About 11 million shared chains were among the approximately 80 million unique TCR beta chains that a later analysis counted. Assay used: immunoSEQ multiplex PCR; TCRdb lists only in-frame clones, some missing. V and J calls plus clone size are reproduced from that table; the DNA served to infer D and trimming. Of around 170,000 clones in the sample, 82% were seen once. This sample is part of a study of cytomegalovirus exposure and HLA in healthy donors. Germline assignment: CDR1 SNHLY and CDR2 FYNNEI. The CDR3 loop spans 15 amino acids. The V segment lost 6 bases and the J segment 4 bases; nucleotides outside the gene matches: 6. General observations from the study: Analysis was carried out at a later point, and it linked a missense DCLRE1C variant to TCR beta V- and J-gene trimming. Later on, analysis showed that most CMV-associated TCR beta chains appeared to be HLA-restricted.

The clonotype was recovered from a woman aged 18-30 years in good health and CMV-seronegative. Material: PBMCs. The J gene is TRBJ2-1, the V gene TRBV2; 10 bases map to TRBD2. The CDR3 bases are TGTGCCAGCAGGGTTACTAGCGGGGCTTACAATGAGCAGTTCTTC. Translated, it gives CASRVTSGAYNEQFF.